These 28 T cell receptor beta chains originate from one sample sequenced in a study of glioma-infiltrating T cells. Using RNA template, CDR3s of TCR alpha and beta were amplified with iRepertoire arm-PCR. One entry per CDR3 protein results from TCRdb running MiXCR on the multiplex PCR reads. The table includes about 89,000 distinct CDR3 sequences, about 23% detected once. The sequenced sample consisted of glioma tissue, nonneoplastic brain tissue, or PBMCs (not recorded which). The receptors were gathered from a human donor with low-grade glioma or glioblastoma, undergoing nonglioma brain surgery, or in good health (not recorded which).

This chain connects TRBV7-8 to TRBJ2-7; 7 nucleotides agree with TRBD2. The CDR3 is 15 amino acids. V shed 5 bases, J shed 7 bases, and the junction held 14 bases outside the gene matches. Germline CDR1 is SGHVS and CDR2 is FQNEAQ. CDR3 residues: CASSPPAGVFMEQYF. The CDR3 region has the DNA TGTGCCAGCAGCCCCCCGGCGGGAGTCTTCATGGAGCAGTACTTC. The entire variable domain, with the rest obtained from reference TRBV7-8 and TRBJ2-7, is as follows: GAGVSQSPRYKVAKRGQDVALRCDPISGHVSLFWYQQALGQGPEFLTYFQNEAQLDKSGLPSDRFFAERPEGSVSTLKIQRTQQEDSAVYLCASSPPAGVFMEQYFGPGTRLTVT.

There are a few counts of this clonotype. CDR3 DNA: TGTGCCAGCAGCCCACCACTAGCGGGGGTCTACGAGCAGTACTTC. Translation: CASSPPLAGVYEQYF. V and J are TRBV7-9 and TRBJ2-7; 11 bases agree with TRBD2. CDR3 length equals 15 residues. Per the germline V gene, CDR1 is SEHNR and CDR2 is FQNEAQ (reference sequence). V lost 5 bases to trimming and J lost 3 bases; unmatched junction nucleotides: 6.

The sample holds a few counts of this clonotype. The V call is TRBV5-1, the J call TRBJ2-3; 8 nucleotides match TRBD1. V was clipped by 4 bases and J by 1 base; unmatched bases: 2. The CDR3 runs to 14 residues. The germline V gene has CDR1 SGHRS and CDR2 YFSETQ. The CDR3 sequence is CASSKQGGTDTQYF. DNA for the CDR3: TGCGCCAGCAGCAAACAGGGGGGCACAGATACGCAGTATTTT.

This clonotype showed up many times. The V and J genes are TRBV19 and TRBJ2-4; weak D call: TRBD1 (5 bases). The CDR3 has 12 residues. Germline lookup yields CDR1 LNHDA and CDR2 SQIVND (reference sequence). The ends were cut back, 10 bases at V and 4 bases at J, with 11 bases in the middle. This CDR3 reads CATQTEKNIQYF. The DNA for the CDR3 is TGTGCCACACAGACAGAAAAAAACATTCAGTACTTC.

This clonotype was recorded at least ten times. The chain combines TRBV3-1 with TRBJ1-3; D unresolved. Germline loops: CDR1 LGHDT, CDR2 YNNKEL (reference sequence). V was shortened by 4 bases and J by 1 base, with 14 bases between the two germline ends. CDR3 length equals 16 residues. The CDR3 DNA sequence: TGTGCCAGCAGCCCAACGGGGTTGGTGTCTGGAAACACCATATATTTT. This codes for CASSPTGLVSGNTIYF.

There are many counts of this clonotype. This chain links TRBV19 with TRBJ1-3; D is undetermined. CDR3 length: 15 amino acids. Germline V lookup: CDR1 LNHDA, CDR2 SQIVND (reference sequence). With 3 bases removed from V and 0 bases from J, the gap between germline ends came to 9 bases. The CDR3 here is CASSMSLSSGNTIYF. CDR3 DNA sequence: TGTGCCAGTAGTATGAGCCTCAGCTCTGGAAACACCATATATTTT.

This chain links TRBV7-9 with TRBJ2-3; 7 bases map to TRBD2. The CDR3 is 16 residues long. Germline V gene sequence: CDR1 SEHNR, CDR2 FQNEAQ (reference sequence). Trimming removed 4 bases from V and 8 bases from J; junction bases left unmatched: 15. The CDR3 DNA reads TGTGCCAGCAGCTCGAGACCTGAAGCGGGGCCAGGTACGCAGTATTTT. Translation: CASSSRPEAGPGTQYF.

This clonotype was counted many times. J is TRBJ2-1 and V is TRBV10-3, with 9 bases that match TRBD2. The CDR3 extends over 13 amino acids. CDR1 is ENHRY and CDR2 is SYGVKD in the germline V gene. The trim removed 4 bases at V and 10 bases at J, leaving 5 bases unmatched. The CDR3 spells CAISAREGREQFF. CDR3 nucleotides: TGTGCCATCAGTGCGCGGGAGGGCCGGGAGCAGTTCTTC.

The chain employs TRBV14 and TRBJ2-7, with 11 bases fitting TRBD2. The V and J ends lost 2 bases and 12 bases, in that order; junction bases with no gene match: 6. Germline CDR1 is SGHDN and CDR2 is FVKESK. This CDR3 region has 13 residues. The CDR3 coding sequence is TGTGCCAGCAGCCAACAACTAGCGGGGGTTGTGTACTTC. This codes for CASSQQLAGVVYF.

The chain links TRBV20-1 to TRBJ2-7; D gene uncertain. Trimming removed 4 bases at V and 2 bases at J, with 15 bases between. Germline V CDR1 and CDR2: DFQATT, SNEGSKA (reference sequence). The CDR3 has 14 residues. CDR3 in amino acids: CSAIPSVSPYEQYF. The DNA of the CDR3 is TGCAGTGCTATCCCCAGCGTGAGTCCCTACGAGCAGTACTTC.

Remarks on this clonotype: It may be a read error: a sequence one base away is much more abundant. V is TRBV7-6 and J is TRBJ1-5, with D tentatively TRBD1 (6 bases). The CDR3 totals 14 residues. The germline V gene encodes CDR1 SGHVS and CDR2 FNYEAQ. CDR3 nucleotides: TGTGCCAGCAGCCTTGGGACAAATAATCAGCCCCGGCATTTT. Amino acid sequence: CASSLGTNNQPRHF.

This clonotype was counted between two and nine times. The CDR3 is CASSLGGTSASETQYF. The CDR3 region has the DNA TGTGCCAGCAGTTTGGGCGGGACTAGCGCCTCGGAGACCCAGTACTTC. V is TRBV12-3 or TRBV12-4 and J is TRBJ2-5; 10 bases agree with TRBD2. Germline trimming cut 3 bases from V and 5 bases from J; bases unmatched to any gene: 9. The CDR3 is made up of 16 amino acids.

The chain recombines TRBV5-5 with TRBJ2-3, with D perhaps TRBD2 (5 bases). This CDR3 region has 17 residues. Germline CDR1 is SGHKS and CDR2 is YYEKEE (reference sequence). V was cut by 0 bases and J by 4 bases, with 18 bases left in between. The CDR3 bases are TGTGCCAGCAGCTTGGGGGCCGGACTCTCTAGGGCAGATACGCAGTATTTT. As protein: CASSLGAGLSRADTQYF.

The chain is built from TRBV12-3 or TRBV12-4 and TRBJ2-3; D remains ambiguous. Trimming shortened V by 2 bases and J by 3 bases, and 9 bases separated the two germline ends. This CDR3 has 14 amino acids. In nucleotides, the CDR3 is TGTGCCAGCAGTTTATCGCTAAGAACAGATACGCAGTATTTT. Its protein product is CASSLSLRTDTQYF.

This clonotype was observed at least ten times. This CDR3 is CASTSWDRNEKLFF. CDR3 sequence (DNA): TGTGCCAGCACCTCTTGGGACAGAAATGAAAAACTGTTTTTT. The V and J genes are TRBV27 and TRBJ1-4; 7 nucleotides match TRBD1. Germline V gene data show CDR1 as MNHEY and CDR2 as SMNVEV (reference sequence). CDR3 size: 14 residues. V lost 7 bases to trimming and J lost 5 bases; unmatched junction nucleotides: 7.

This clonotype was observed at least ten times. This chain links TRBV10-1 with TRBJ2-5; 11 bases line up with TRBD2. After removal of 3 bases from V and 5 bases from J, the junction contained 8 bases not matched to a gene. Germline CDR1 is WNHNN and CDR2 is SYGVQD (reference sequence). The CDR3 has 16 residues. DNA of the CDR3: TGCGCCAGCAGTGACACTAGCGGGAGCCTCGCTGAGACCCAGTACTTC. Residues: CASSDTSGSLAETQYF.

Within the sample, this clonotype is medium-sized (0.01 to 0.1%). The genes are TRBV27 and TRBJ1-1; no definite D call. Trimming left V 6 bases short and J 2 bases short, with 7 bases between. This CDR3 has 12 amino acids. Germline CDR1 is MNHEY and CDR2 is SMNVEV (reference sequence). The CDR3 loop reads CASRQINTEAFF. Written as DNA, the CDR3 is TGTGCCAGCAGACAGATTAACACTGAAGCTTTCTTT.

Many counts were recorded for this clonotype. J is TRBJ1-6 and V is TRBV10-3, with D possibly being TRBD1 (5 bases). The germline V and J ends were trimmed by 6 bases and 13 bases, with 13 bases remaining between them. CDR1 and CDR2 (germline): ENHRY, SYGVKD. The CDR3 has 12 residues. The CDR3 sequence is CAISGAGSPLHF. CDR3 in DNA: TGTGCCATCAGCGGGGCCGGTTCGCCCCTCCACTTT.

This chain connects TRBV20-1 to TRBJ1-1, with D perhaps matching TRBD1 (5 bases). In germline, CDR1 is DFQATT, CDR2 SNEGSKA (reference sequence). The CDR3 loop spans 12 amino acids. Trimming pared 6 bases from V and 6 bases from J, leaving 14 bases between. For the CDR3, the DNA is TGCAGTGCCGGGGCGGGGGGGGCTGAAGCTTTCTTT. Amino acids: CSAGAGGAEAFF.

This clonotype has at least ten counts. This chain links TRBV12-3 or TRBV12-4 with TRBJ1-5; D might be TRBD1 (6 bases). The CDR3 runs 14 residues. The V and J ends lost 6 bases and 7 bases respectively, with 16 bases between them. The CDR3 sequence: CASSRSGTRQPQHF. DNA for the CDR3: TGTGCCAGCAGCCGTTCAGGGACAAGGCAGCCCCAGCATTTT.

This clonotype was observed at least ten times. The rearrangement uses TRBV6-1 and TRBJ2-1; maybe TRBD1 (5 bases). Trimming cost V 5 bases and J 6 bases, with 8 bases left between them. The germline CDR1 and CDR2 sequences are MNHNS and SASEGT. The CDR3 covers 12 residues. The CDR3 bases are TGTGCCAGCAGTTACACAGGCAATGAGCAGTTCTTC. It translates to CASSYTGNEQFF.

The gene calls are TRBV5-1 and TRBJ2-3; the match to TRBD1 covers 7 bases. Germline lookup yields CDR1 SGHRS and CDR2 YFSETQ. V lost 3 bases to trimming and J lost 7 bases; unmatched junction nucleotides: 8. This CDR3 is built from 14 residues. CDR3 in amino acids: CASSSTTGTNTQYF. The CDR3 coding sequence is TGCGCCAGCAGCTCGACGACAGGGACAAATACGCAGTATTTT. The complete variable domain, with remaining parts taken from reference TRBV5-1 and TRBJ2-3, reads KAGVTQTPRYLIKTRGQQVTLSCSPISGHRSVSWYQQTPGQGLQFLFEYFSETQRNKGNFPGRFSGRQFSNSRSEMNVSTLELGDSALYLCASSSTTGTNTQYFGPGTRLTVL.

This clonotype was detected many times. This chain uses TRBV6-1 with TRBJ1-6; 7 nucleotides match TRBD1. The V gene end was trimmed by 6 bases and the J gene end by 0 bases; junction bases not matched to a gene: 14. This CDR3 contains 19 residues. Germline V gives CDR1 MNHNS, CDR2 SASEGT. Here the CDR3 reads CASRRDRGTYLSYNSPLHF. The CDR3, as DNA: TGTGCCAGCAGACGGGACAGAGGGACTTACCTCTCCTATAATTCACCCCTCCACTTT.

Of note for this clonotype: A junction boundary mismatches the germline segment, possibly from a read error. The CDR3 region is CASSQQISSQPQHF. The CDR3 region has the DNA TGTGCCAGCAGCCAACAGATCAGCAGTCAGCCCCAGCATTTT. V gene TRBV3-1 combines with J gene TRBJ1-5; no clear D gene. The CDR3 runs to 14 residues. Per germline, CDR1 LGHDT and CDR2 YNNKEL (reference sequence).

This chain's CDR3 is CAWTQAQGGSMNTEAFF. The CDR3 coding sequence is TGTGCCTGGACCCAAGCACAGGGGGGTTCTATGAACACTGAAGCTTTCTTT. The V call is TRBV30, the J call TRBJ1-1; TRBD1 matches 8 bases. Germline V lookup: CDR1 GTSNPN, CDR2 SVGIG (reference sequence). The CDR3 runs 17 residues. Trimming at V came to 4 bases and at J to 0 bases, leaving 13 bases not matched to a gene.

This clonotype was counted at least ten times. The genes are TRBV28 and TRBJ2-4; 7 bases are shared with TRBD2. Looked up from germline, CDR1 is MDHEN and CDR2 is SYDVKM. The CDR3 loop spans 15 amino acids. After removal of 8 bases from V and 3 bases from J, the junction contained 10 bases not matched to a gene. The CDR3 DNA reads as TGTGCCAGCTCCATGGGGGGGGACGTCAAAAACATTCAGTACTTC. Translating it yields CASSMGGDVKNIQYF.

The V call is TRBV29-1, the J call TRBJ2-5, with D possibly TRBD1 on 5 matching bases. V was cut by 3 bases and J by 2 bases, with 13 bases left in between. Germline lookup yields CDR1 SQVTM and CDR2 ANQGSEA. CDR3 length: 14 residues. CDR3 amino acids: CSVEVGDSQETQYF. As DNA, the CDR3 is TGCAGCGTTGAGGTAGGAGACAGTCAAGAGACCCAGTACTTC.

In nucleotides, the CDR3 is TGTGCCAGCAGCCCCTCCTGGGGGAGGCCCCACGAGCAGTACTTC. Translation gives CASSPSWGRPHEQYF. This chain uses TRBV11-2 with TRBJ2-7, with TRBD2 as a possible D gene (6 bases). CDR1 and CDR2 (germline): SGHAT, FQNNGV. The CDR3 runs 15 residues. Trimming removed 5 bases at V and 5 bases at J, with 19 bases between.